The 3 T cell receptor beta chains in this list originate from one sample, sequenced in a study of cytomegalovirus exposure and HLA in healthy donors. The PCR ran on 60 Vbeta and 13 Jbeta primers. Repertoires were generated with immunoSEQ multiplex PCR, while TCRdb's copy carries only in-frame clones and drops some. The profile covers 130,000 or so clones, with 50% to 75% appearing a single time and 8% to 9% taken by the ten largest. The sequenced material came from PBMCs. The receptor set was obtained from a woman in her thirties or forties in good health and CMV-seropositive.

The chain combines TRBV6-1 with TRBJ2-1; D might be TRBD2 (6 bases). The CDR3 has 15 amino acids. The V end lost 3 bases, the J end lost 2 bases, and 11 bases lay between the germline ends. Looked up from germline, CDR1 is MNHNS and CDR2 is SASEGT. In DNA form, the CDR3 reads TGTGCCAGCAGTGATATGCGGGGCCCCTACAATGAGCAGTTCTTC. Amino acids: CASSDMRGPYNEQFF.

The chain has TRBV27 and TRBJ2-3; unclear D gene. The V and J ends lost 3 bases and 0 bases respectively, with 10 bases between them. Germline V gene data show CDR1 as MNHEY and CDR2 as SMNVEV (reference sequence). CDR3 length: 15 amino acids. In nucleotides, the CDR3 is TGTGCCAGCAGTTTCTACCCGACTAGCACAGATACGCAGTATTTT. It translates to CASSFYPTSTDTQYF.

The V gene is TRBV27, the J gene TRBJ1-2; TRBD1 agrees at 7 bases. Germline V gives CDR1 MNHEY, CDR2 SMNVEV (reference sequence). V was clipped by 10 bases and J by 7 bases; unmatched bases: 15. This CDR3 contains 14 residues. In DNA form, the CDR3 reads TGTGCCACCCTTCGACAGGGAGGAACTAGTGGCTACACCTTC. Its protein is CATLRQGGTSGYTF.